The subject of this entry is one TCR beta chain. What it binds is unknown. Only CD45RO-negative cells positively selected for CCR7 counted as naive CD8 cells, so terminally differentiated effector memory CD45RA+ cells were excluded. V trimming: 5 bases; J trimming: 4 bases; junction bases outside the gene matches: 14. CDR1 KGHSH and CDR2 LQKENI come from the germline V gene. The CDR3 length is 18 residues. The sample is drawn from a study of shared clonotypes between healthy human individuals. Points from the study as a whole: Approximately 5.1% was the fraction of naive CD4 clonotypes found shared across a handful of donors.

An assay was performed, and its level was deep. Replicate PCRs for sorted subsets used roughly 200 ng DNA; this equaled tens of thousands of T cell genomes. Repertoires were generated with immunoSEQ multiplex PCR, while TCRdb's copy carries only in-frame clones and drops some. The data hold some 2 million clones, with roughly 95% observed a single time. This sequence originates from a man aged 18 to 29 in good health. J is TRBJ2-1 and V is TRBV18, with 10 positions matching TRBD1. Source material: naive CD8+ T cells sorted from blood. Here the CDR3 DNA reads TGTGCCAGCTCATCGACAGGGGGCACAGCCTCAAGGTACAATGAGCAGTTCTTC. Its translation is CASSSTGGTASRYNEQFF.